These 5 T cell receptor beta chains originate from one sample sequenced in a study of cytomegalovirus exposure and HLA in healthy donors. With 60 Vbeta and 13 Jbeta primers, the PCR was carried out. Some clones are missing from TCRdb's copy, which holds only in-frame ones; the method was immunoSEQ multiplex PCR. The sample table sets out more than 130,000 clones. Sequencing used PBMCs. These receptors all stem from a man aged 35 to 55 in good health and CMV-seronegative.

DNA of the CDR3: TGTGCCAGCAGTTACTCGGGACAGGCCCAAGAGACCCAGTACTTC. This encodes CASSYSGQAQETQYF. The V and J genes are TRBV6-5 and TRBJ2-5; 8 bases agree with TRBD1. This CDR3 has 15 residues. In germline, CDR1 is MNHEY, CDR2 SVGAGI. Trimming took 0 bases from V and 1 from J; bases not matched to a gene: 1.

The chain is built from TRBV10-3 and TRBJ1-3; 7 nucleotides match TRBD1. CDR3 size: 14 residues. Germline V lookup: CDR1 ENHRY, CDR2 SYGVKD. V was clipped by 3 bases and J by 4 bases; unmatched bases: 3. CDR3 protein: CAISDTTGGNTIYF. CDR3 sequence (DNA): TGTGCCATCAGTGATACGACAGGGGGAAACACCATATATTTT.

This sequence joins TRBV6-1 and TRBJ1-2; a possible D gene is TRBD1 (6 bases). V was pared by 8 bases and J by 2 bases, with 15 bases between. The germline CDR1 and CDR2 sequences are MNHNS and SASEGT. There are 14 residues in the CDR3. The CDR3 coding sequence is TGTGCCAGCGAGTTCAGGGGCTCGAACTATGGCTACACCTTC. Translating gives CASEFRGSNYGYTF.

The rearrangement links TRBV10-3 to TRBJ1-5; D uncertain. This CDR3 contains 14 residues. Germline V CDR1 and CDR2: ENHRY, SYGVKD. V lost 3 bases and J lost 11, with 17 bases in between. CDR3 in DNA: TGTGCCATCAGTGAAGTTCTGACGCAGGAAGCCCAGCATTTT. This sequence encodes CAISEVLTQEAQHF.

The J gene is TRBJ1-2, the V gene TRBV13, with 8 bases matching TRBD1. CDR1 and CDR2 (germline): PRHDT, FYEKMQ (reference sequence). The CDR3 has 13 residues. V gave up 2 bases and J gave up 8 bases; unmatched junction bases: 4. The CDR3 spells CASSLRGTGGYTF. The CDR3 region has the DNA TGTGCCAGCAGCTTACGGGGGACAGGAGGCTACACCTTC.